These 26 T cell receptor beta chains share one sample of origin, sequenced in a study of TIL therapy for anti-PD-1-resistant metastatic lung cancer. Sequencing used immunoSEQ v3. The table came from immunoSEQ multiplex PCR; TCRdb's copy has only in-frame clones and leaves some out. The sample carries about 52,000 clones, 70% to 85% recorded once. Time point noted: pre-treatment sample, taken before nivolumab and TIL therapy. The sample consisted of blood, taken at baseline. Source of these receptors: a woman aged 30 to 85 with non-small cell lung cancer.

The J gene is TRBJ2-5, the V gene TRBV6-1; 7 nucleotides line up with TRBD2. CDR3 length: 10 residues. V gave up 2 bases and J gave up 14 bases; unmatched junction bases: 2. Germline V gene data show CDR1 as MNHNS and CDR2 as SASEGT. In DNA, the CDR3 is TGTGCCAGCAGTGAAAAGCGGGGCTACTTC. It codes for CASSEKRGYF.

The chain uses TRBV9 and TRBJ2-3; D might be TRBD1 or TRBD2, each matching 5 bases. The CDR3 spans 16 residues. Trimming pared 2 bases from V and 2 bases from J, leaving 15 bases between. Germline V gene sequence: CDR1 SGDLS, CDR2 YYNGEE. The DNA of the CDR3 is TGTGCCAGCAGCGTCACCGGGACCCTCAACACAGATACGCAGTATTTT. This encodes CASSVTGTLNTDTQYF.

This sequence joins TRBV9 and TRBJ1-5; the D gene is possibly TRBD1 (5 bases). V shed 3 bases and J shed 0 bases, with 22 bases lying between them. The length of the CDR3 is 19 residues. Germline assignment: CDR1 SGDLS and CDR2 YYNGEE. The CDR3 nucleotides are TGTGCCAGCAGCGAAGTAGAGGTCGGGGGGGGAGCTAGCAATCAGCCCCAGCATTTT. Amino acids: CASSEVEVGGGASNQPQHF.

The chain uses TRBV18 and TRBJ2-2, with D unresolved. Germline V gene lookup returns CDR1 KGHSH and CDR2 LQKENI. Trimming shortened V by 0 bases and J by 4 bases, and 6 bases separated the two germline ends. The CDR3 loop spans 14 amino acids. The CDR3, as DNA: TGTGCCAGCTCACCACCGTCCATCACCGGGGAGCTGTTTTTT. This sequence encodes CASSPPSITGELFF. Full variable domain (missing parts from reference TRBV18 and TRBJ2-2): NAGVMQNPRHLVRRRGQEARLRCSPMKGHSHVYWYRQLPEEGLKFMVYLQKENIIDESGMPKERFSAEFPKEGPSILRIQQVVRGDSAAYFCASSPPSITGELFFGEGSRLTVL.

The chain is built from TRBV5-6 and TRBJ2-3; 7 bases line up with TRBD2. V shed 5 bases and J 2 bases; nucleotides not matched to a gene: 11. The CDR3 covers 16 residues. Germline CDR1 and CDR2: SGHDT and YYEEEE. The DNA for the CDR3 is TGTGCCAGCAGACGGGGAGGGAGTTTAAACACAGATACGCAGTATTTT. Its translation is CASRRGGSLNTDTQYF.

The chain employs TRBV11-1 and TRBJ2-3; 9 nucleotides line up with TRBD2. The CDR3 runs to 16 residues. Trimming took 0 bases from V and 5 from J; bases not matched to a gene: 6. Per the germline V gene, CDR1 is SGHAT and CDR2 is FQDESV (reference sequence). The CDR3 coding sequence is TGTGCCAGCAGCTTAGCGCGGGGACTAGCTCGAGATACGCAGTATTTT. Translation: CASSLARGLARDTQYF.

The rearrangement links TRBV4-1 to TRBJ1-2, with D possibly TRBD1 on 5 matching bases. Trimming cost V 7 bases and J 2 bases, with 17 bases left between them. The CDR3 is 15 residues long. CDR1 is MGHRA and CDR2 is YSYEKL in the germline V gene. The CDR3 is CASTIQGWGNYGYTF. In DNA, the CDR3 is TGCGCCAGCACCATCCAGGGATGGGGAAACTATGGCTACACCTTC.

The chain is built from TRBV7-9 and TRBJ1-4; D perhaps matches TRBD1 (6 bases). This CDR3 region has 15 residues. Germline values: CDR1 SEHNR, CDR2 FQNEAQ (reference sequence). Trimming cost V 6 bases and J 4 bases, with 15 bases left between them. CDR3 region: CASRTGGAFNEKLFF. The CDR3 nucleotides are TGTGCCAGCAGAACCGGGGGGGCCTTTAATGAAAAACTGTTTTTT.

This sequence joins TRBV28 and TRBJ2-7; D is unclear. CDR3 length: 14 residues. Germline V CDR1 and CDR2: MDHEN, SYDVKM. V shed 6 bases and J shed 2 bases, with 14 bases lying between them. In nucleotides, the CDR3 is TGTGCCAGCAGACTTCCGGCGGCCACCTACGAGCAGTACTTC. It translates to CASRLPAATYEQYF. Using reference TRBV28 and TRBJ2-7 for the parts outside the CDR3, the full variable domain is DVKVTQSSRYLVKRTGEKVFLECVQDMDHENMFWYRQDPGLGLRLIYFSYDVKMKEKGDIPEGYSVSREKKERFSLILESASTNQTSMYLCASRLPAATYEQYFGPGTRLTVT.

This clone was detected only once. V gene TRBV29-1 combines with J gene TRBJ2-1; TRBD1 matches 10 bases. CDR1 and CDR2 from the germline V gene are SQVTM and ANQGSEA. The CDR3 extends over 16 amino acids. The junction had 9 bases not matched to a gene; V was cut back by 4 bases and J by 3 bases. CDR3 residues: CSVGTGGRAFYNEQFF. CDR3 DNA sequence: TGCAGCGTTGGGACAGGGGGGAGGGCATTCTACAATGAGCAGTTCTTC.

The chain links TRBV9 to TRBJ2-4; TRBD2 matches 11 bases. The CDR3 contains 17 residues. V was pared by 2 bases and J by 8 bases, with 12 bases of the junction left unmatched. CDR1 is SGDLS, CDR2 YYNGEE, per germline. The CDR3: CASSVSTGTSGQDIQYF. In DNA, the CDR3 is TGTGCCAGCAGCGTCAGTACCGGGACTAGCGGTCAAGACATTCAGTACTTC.

This sequence joins TRBV4-1 and TRBJ2-7; D possibly corresponds to TRBD1 (6 bases). The CDR3 runs 14 residues. Germline-derived CDR1 and CDR2 are MGHRA and YSYEKL. V dropped 3 bases and J dropped 1 base, with 10 bases sitting between them. CDR3 residues: CASSQLQGSYEQYF. Here the CDR3 DNA reads TGCGCCAGCAGCCAGCTGCAGGGGTCCTACGAGCAGTACTTC.

The V and J genes are TRBV11-1 and TRBJ1-4; D remains ambiguous. Germline loops: CDR1 SGHAT, CDR2 FQDESV (reference sequence). This CDR3 region has 14 residues. V was clipped by 2 bases and J by 1 base, with 5 bases between them. CDR3 amino acids: CASSLHRTNEKLFF. In DNA, the CDR3 is TGTGCCAGCAGCTTACACAGAACTAATGAAAAACTGTTTTTT.

The CDR3 DNA is TGTGCCAGCAGCCCAGCCCGGGGGGCGGCGAACACCGGGGAGCTGTTTTTT. Amino acid sequence: CASSPARGAANTGELFF. The rearrangement uses TRBV5-4 and TRBJ2-2; perhaps TRBD2 as D (7 bases). Looked up from germline, CDR1 is SGHNT and CDR2 is YYREEE (reference sequence). V dropped 4 bases and J dropped 0 bases, with 16 bases sitting between them. The CDR3 sequence is 17 residues long.

The gene calls are TRBV5-8 and TRBJ2-2; TRBD1 might be the D (5 bases). Looked up from germline, CDR1 is SGHTS and CDR2 is YDEGEE. The CDR3 contains 15 residues. V dropped 0 bases and J dropped 4 bases, with 10 bases sitting between them. The CDR3 loop reads CASSLVSGRTGELFF. The DNA of the CDR3 is TGTGCCAGCAGCTTGGTGTCAGGGCGCACCGGGGAGCTGTTTTTT. Using reference TRBV5-8 and TRBJ2-2 for the parts outside the CDR3, the full variable domain is EAGVTQSPTHLIKTRGQQATLRCSPISGHTSVYWYQQALGLGLQFLLWYDEGEERNRGNFPPRFSGRQFPNYSSELNVNALELEDSALYLCASSLVSGRTGELFFGEGSRLTVL.

This clone was found a few times. The rearrangement joins TRBV12-5 to TRBJ2-2; 8 nucleotides agree with TRBD2. Trimming removed 1 base from V and 8 bases from J; junction bases left unmatched: 9. CDR1 LGHNT and CDR2 FRNRAP come from the germline V gene. The CDR3 is made up of 16 amino acids. Here the CDR3 DNA reads TGTGCTAGTGGTTTGGCGGACGGGGGGGCGTCTGGGGAGCTGTTTTTT. Translation: CASGLADGGASGELFF.

This clone has only a few counts. The V call is TRBV10-1, the J call TRBJ2-7; TRBD1 matches 8 bases. This CDR3 is built from 12 residues. V lost 6 bases and J lost 4; bases outside the gene matches: 2. Germline V CDR1 and CDR2: WNHNN, SYGVQD (reference sequence). The CDR3 is CASSRGPYEQYF. Written as DNA, the CDR3 is TGCGCCAGCAGCAGGGGGCCGTACGAGCAGTACTTC.

This clone showed up just once. This chain connects TRBV29-1 to TRBJ1-2; TRBD1 might be the D (6 bases). The V gene lost 7 bases and the J gene lost 3 bases, with 15 bases spanning the gap. CDR1 is SQVTM, CDR2 ANQGSEA, per germline. The CDR3 has 13 amino acids. The CDR3 region has the DNA TGCAGCGCACAGGGTTTTAGGGACTATGGCTACACCTTC. Its translation: CSAQGFRDYGYTF.

V gene TRBV5-1 combines with J gene TRBJ2-3; TRBD1 might be the D (5 bases). CDR3 length equals 12 residues. The germline V gene has CDR1 SGHRS and CDR2 YFSETQ. V was pared by 4 bases and J by 6 bases, with 9 bases between. This chain's CDR3 is CASSDSGDTQYF. The CDR3 DNA follows: TGCGCCAGCAGCGACAGTGGGGATACGCAGTATTTT.

This chain uses TRBV5-1 with TRBJ2-7, with 7 bases identical to TRBD2. The CDR3 is made up of 16 amino acids. Trimming cost V 0 bases and J 7 bases; bases outside gene matches: 13. Germline V gene lookup returns CDR1 SGHRS and CDR2 YFSETQ. As DNA, the CDR3 is TGCGCCAGCAGCTTGGAGGGCGGGGCGGGAGTTAGTGAGCAGTACTTC. It yields the protein CASSLEGGAGVSEQYF.

As concerns this clone: Additional DNA sequences in this sample encode the identical CDR3. The chain's CDR3 is CASSQVETGRTEAFF. The CDR3 DNA reads TGTGCCAGCAGCCAAGTTGAGACAGGGAGAACTGAAGCTTTCTTT. The genes are TRBV4-2 and TRBJ1-1; 7 bases are shared with TRBD1. In germline, CDR1 is LGHNA, CDR2 YNFKEQ. The J segment lost 5 bases and the V segment lost 1 base, leaving 7 bases of the junction unmatched. The CDR3 spans 15 residues.

The chain couples TRBV5-4 to TRBJ2-1; a possible D gene is TRBD2 (5 bases). The CDR3 is 15 amino acids. V was cut by 0 bases and J by 4 bases, with 11 bases left in between. Looked up from germline, CDR1 is SGHNT and CDR2 is YYREEE (reference sequence). Written as DNA, the CDR3 is TGTGCCAGCAGCTTGGCCCTAGCAGTATACAATGAGCAGTTCTTC. Translation gives CASSLALAVYNEQFF.

The V call is TRBV9, the J call TRBJ2-1; TRBD1 matches 9 bases. Germline V gives CDR1 SGDLS, CDR2 YYNGEE. The CDR3 length is 15 residues. The junction had 6 bases not matched to a gene; V was cut back by 2 bases and J by 6 bases. CDR3: CASSVTGQGFNEQFF. CDR3 DNA sequence: TGTGCCAGCAGCGTTACGGGACAGGGCTTCAATGAGCAGTTCTTC.

The V call is TRBV18, the J call TRBJ1-2; D perhaps matches TRBD1 (6 bases). The CDR3 totals 15 residues. In germline, CDR1 is KGHSH, CDR2 LQKENI. V was clipped by 2 bases and J by 6 bases, with 16 bases between them. The CDR3 nucleotides read TGTGCCAGCTCACCAACAGGGTCTGGATCAAATGGCTACACCTTC. Protein: CASSPTGSGSNGYTF.

The genes are TRBV5-1 and TRBJ2-7; D is possibly TRBD2 (7 bases). The CDR3 covers 15 residues. Trimming stripped 4 bases from V and 5 bases from J, with 19 bases between. Germline assignment: CDR1 SGHRS and CDR2 YFSETQ. CDR3 bases: TGCGCCAGCAGCCGGGGGGCCCCGCCGCCCAACGAGCAGTACTTC. Its protein is CASSRGAPPPNEQYF. Together with reference TRBV5-1 and TRBJ2-7, the CDR3 gives the full variable domain: KAGVTQTPRYLIKTRGQQVTLSCSPISGHRSVSWYQQTPGQGLQFLFEYFSETQRNKGNFPGRFSGRQFSNSRSEMNVSTLELGDSALYLCASSRGAPPPNEQYFGPGTRLTVT.

The chain's CDR3 is CASSLFPEQFF. DNA of the CDR3: TGTGCCAGCAGTTTATTTCCAGAGCAGTTCTTC. J is TRBJ2-1 and V is TRBV28; D is ambiguous. This CDR3 comprises 11 residues. The V and J ends lost 1 base and 10 bases respectively, with 5 bases between them. Germline lookup yields CDR1 MDHEN and CDR2 SYDVKM.